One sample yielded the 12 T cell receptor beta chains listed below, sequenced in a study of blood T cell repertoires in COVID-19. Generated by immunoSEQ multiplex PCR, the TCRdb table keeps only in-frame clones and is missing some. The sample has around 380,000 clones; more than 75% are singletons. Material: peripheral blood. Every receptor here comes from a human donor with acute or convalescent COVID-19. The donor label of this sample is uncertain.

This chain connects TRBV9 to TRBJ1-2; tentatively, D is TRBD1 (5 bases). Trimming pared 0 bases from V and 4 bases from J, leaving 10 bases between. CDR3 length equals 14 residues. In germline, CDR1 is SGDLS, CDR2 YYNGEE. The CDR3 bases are TGTGCCAGCAGCGTAGAGGAGGGGCGCTATGGCTACACCTTC. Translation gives CASSVEEGRYGYTF.

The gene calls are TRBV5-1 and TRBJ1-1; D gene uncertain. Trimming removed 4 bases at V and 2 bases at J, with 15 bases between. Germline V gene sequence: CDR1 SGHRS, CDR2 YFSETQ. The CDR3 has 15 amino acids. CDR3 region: CASSPPRTSNTEAFF. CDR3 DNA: TGCGCCAGCAGCCCCCCACGGACTTCCAACACTGAAGCTTTCTTT.

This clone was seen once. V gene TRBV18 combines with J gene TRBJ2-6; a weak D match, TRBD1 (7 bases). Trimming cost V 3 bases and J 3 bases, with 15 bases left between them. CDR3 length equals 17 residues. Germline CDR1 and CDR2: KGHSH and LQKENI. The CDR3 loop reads CASSPVQGTYGANVLTF. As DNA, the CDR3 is TGTGCCAGCTCACCTGTACAGGGGACTTATGGGGCCAACGTCCTGACTTTC.

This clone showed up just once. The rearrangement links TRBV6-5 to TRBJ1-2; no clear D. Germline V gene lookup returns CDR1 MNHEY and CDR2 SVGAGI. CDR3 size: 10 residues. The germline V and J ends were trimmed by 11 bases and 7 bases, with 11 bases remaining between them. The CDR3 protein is CAVQFPGYTF. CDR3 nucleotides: TGTGCCGTACAGTTTCCTGGCTACACCTTC.

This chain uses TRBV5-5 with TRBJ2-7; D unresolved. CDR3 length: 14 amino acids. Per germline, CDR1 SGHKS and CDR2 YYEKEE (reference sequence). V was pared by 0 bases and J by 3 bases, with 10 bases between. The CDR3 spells CASSLGTSGYEQYF. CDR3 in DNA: TGTGCCAGCAGCTTGGGTACTTCGGGCTACGAGCAGTACTTC.

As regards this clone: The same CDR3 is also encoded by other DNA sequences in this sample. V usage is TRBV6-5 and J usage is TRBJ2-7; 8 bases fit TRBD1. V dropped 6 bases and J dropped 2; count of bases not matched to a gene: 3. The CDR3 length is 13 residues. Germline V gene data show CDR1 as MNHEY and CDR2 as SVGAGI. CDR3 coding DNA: TGTGCCAGCAGGAGGACAGGGACCTACGAGCAGTACTTC. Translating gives CASRRTGTYEQYF.

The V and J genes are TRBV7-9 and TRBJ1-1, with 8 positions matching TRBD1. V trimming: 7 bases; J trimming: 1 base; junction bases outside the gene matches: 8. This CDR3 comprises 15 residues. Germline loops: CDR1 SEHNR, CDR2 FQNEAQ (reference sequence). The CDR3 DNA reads TGTGCCAGCAAGTTCAGGGGGCCGGGGAACACTGAAGCTTTCTTT. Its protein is CASKFRGPGNTEAFF.

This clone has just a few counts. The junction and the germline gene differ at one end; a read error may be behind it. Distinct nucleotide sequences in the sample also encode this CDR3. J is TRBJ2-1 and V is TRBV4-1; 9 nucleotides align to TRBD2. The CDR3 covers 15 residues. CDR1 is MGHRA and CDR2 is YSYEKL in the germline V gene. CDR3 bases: TGCGCCCGCAGCCTCGGGGGCGGGGGGGCGTTTGAGCAGTTCTTC. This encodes CARSLGGGGAFEQFF.

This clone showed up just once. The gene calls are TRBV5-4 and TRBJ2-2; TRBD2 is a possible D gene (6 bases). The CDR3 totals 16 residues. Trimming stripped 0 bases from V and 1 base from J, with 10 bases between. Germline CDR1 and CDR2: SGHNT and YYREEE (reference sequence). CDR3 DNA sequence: TGTGCCAGCAGCTTGGCAGGGAGGCAGAACACCGGGGAGCTGTTTTTT. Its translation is CASSLAGRQNTGELFF.

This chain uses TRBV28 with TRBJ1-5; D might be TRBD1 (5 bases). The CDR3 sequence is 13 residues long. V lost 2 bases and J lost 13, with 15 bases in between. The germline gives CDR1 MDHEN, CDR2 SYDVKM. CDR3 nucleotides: TGTGCCAGCAGTTTAGGGTGGGACGGGGGGCAGCATTTT. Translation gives CASSLGWDGGQHF. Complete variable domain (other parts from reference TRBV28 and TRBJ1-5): DVKVTQSSRYLVKRTGEKVFLECVQDMDHENMFWYRQDPGLGLRLIYFSYDVKMKEKGDIPEGYSVSREKKERFSLILESASTNQTSMYLCASSLGWDGGQHFGDGTRLSIL.

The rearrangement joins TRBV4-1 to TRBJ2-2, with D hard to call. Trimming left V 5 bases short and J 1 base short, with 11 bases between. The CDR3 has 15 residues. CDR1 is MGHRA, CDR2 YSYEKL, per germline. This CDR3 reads CASSEASKNTGELFF. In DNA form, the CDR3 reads TGCGCCAGCAGCGAAGCTAGTAAGAACACCGGGGAGCTGTTTTTT.

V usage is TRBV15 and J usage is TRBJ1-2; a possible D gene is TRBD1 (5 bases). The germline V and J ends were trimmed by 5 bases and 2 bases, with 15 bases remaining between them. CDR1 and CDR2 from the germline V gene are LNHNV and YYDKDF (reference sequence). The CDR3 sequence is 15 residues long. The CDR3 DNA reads TGTGCCACCAGCCTTCCAGGGATTCGAAACTATGGCTACACCTTC. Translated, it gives CATSLPGIRNYGYTF. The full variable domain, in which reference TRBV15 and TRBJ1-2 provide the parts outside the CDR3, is DAMVIQNPRYQVTQFGKPVTLSCSQTLNHNVMYWYQQKSSQAPKLLFHYYDKDFNNEADTPDNFQSRRPNTSFCFLDIRSPGLGDTAMYLCATSLPGIRNYGYTFGSGTRLTVV.